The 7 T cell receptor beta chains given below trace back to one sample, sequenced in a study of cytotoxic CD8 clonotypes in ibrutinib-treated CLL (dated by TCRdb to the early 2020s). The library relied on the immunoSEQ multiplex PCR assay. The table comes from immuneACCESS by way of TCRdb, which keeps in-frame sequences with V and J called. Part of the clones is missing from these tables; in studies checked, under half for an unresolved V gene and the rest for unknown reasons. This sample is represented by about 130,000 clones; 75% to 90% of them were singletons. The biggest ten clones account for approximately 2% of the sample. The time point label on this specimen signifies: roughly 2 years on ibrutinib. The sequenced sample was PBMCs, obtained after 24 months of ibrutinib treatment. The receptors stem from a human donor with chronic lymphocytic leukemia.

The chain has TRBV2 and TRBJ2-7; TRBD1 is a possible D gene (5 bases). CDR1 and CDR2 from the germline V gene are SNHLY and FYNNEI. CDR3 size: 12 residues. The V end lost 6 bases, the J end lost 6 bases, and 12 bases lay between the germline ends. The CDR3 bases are TGTGCCAGCAGCCCAGACAGTCTCGAGCAGTACTTC. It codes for CASSPDSLEQYF.

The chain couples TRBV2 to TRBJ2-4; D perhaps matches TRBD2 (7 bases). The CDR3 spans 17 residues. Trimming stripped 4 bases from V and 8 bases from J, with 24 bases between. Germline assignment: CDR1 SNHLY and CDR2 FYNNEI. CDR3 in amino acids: CASSVGGGGLLSHIQYF. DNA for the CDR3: TGTGCCAGCAGTGTGGGAGGGGGGGGCCTCCTCTCGCACATTCAGTACTTC. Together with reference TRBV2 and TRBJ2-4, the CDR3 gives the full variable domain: EPEVTQTPSHQVTQMGQEVILRCVPISNHLYFYWYRQILGQKVEFLVSFYNNEISEKSEIFDDQFSVERPDGSNFTLKIRSTKLEDSAMYFCASSVGGGGLLSHIQYFGAGTRLSVL.

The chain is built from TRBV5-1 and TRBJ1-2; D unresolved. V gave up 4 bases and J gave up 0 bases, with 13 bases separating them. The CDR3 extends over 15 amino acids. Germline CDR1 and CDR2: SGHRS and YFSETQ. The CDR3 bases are TGCGCCAGCAGCATCACAGAGAGAGCTAACTATGGCTACACCTTC. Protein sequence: CASSITERANYGYTF.

CDR3 sequence: CATSMETGELFF. CDR3 in DNA: TGTGCCACCAGCATGGAGACCGGGGAGCTGTTTTTT. This rearrangement joins TRBV15 to TRBJ2-2; D gene unclear. The V and J ends lost 4 bases and 5 bases respectively, with 5 bases between them. The length of the CDR3 is 12 residues. Looked up from germline, CDR1 is LNHNV and CDR2 is YYDKDF (reference sequence).

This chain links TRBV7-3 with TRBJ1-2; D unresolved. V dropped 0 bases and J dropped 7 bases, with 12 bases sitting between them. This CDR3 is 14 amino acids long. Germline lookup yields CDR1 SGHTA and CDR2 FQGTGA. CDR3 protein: CASSLTPTGPGYTF. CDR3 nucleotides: TGTGCCAGCAGCTTAACCCCGACGGGCCCTGGCTACACCTTC.

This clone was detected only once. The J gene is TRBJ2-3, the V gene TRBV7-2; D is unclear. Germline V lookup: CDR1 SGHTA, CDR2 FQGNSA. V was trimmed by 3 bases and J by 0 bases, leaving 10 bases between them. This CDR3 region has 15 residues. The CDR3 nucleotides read TGTGCCAGCAGCTTCGGCGGTGCTAGCACAGATACGCAGTATTTT. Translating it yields CASSFGGASTDTQYF.

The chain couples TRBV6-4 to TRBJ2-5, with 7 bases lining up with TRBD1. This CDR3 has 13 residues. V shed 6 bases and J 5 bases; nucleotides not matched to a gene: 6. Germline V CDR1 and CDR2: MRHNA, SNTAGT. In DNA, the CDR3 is TGTGCCAGCAGACCGACAGGGATGGAGACCCAGTACTTC. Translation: CASRPTGMETQYF.